These T cell receptor beta chains were read from a single sample in a study of blood T cell repertoires in COVID-19. Profiling relied on immunoSEQ multiplex PCR, and the TCRdb table lists in-frame clones only, not all of them. The sample yields around 190,000 clones, 76% seen once. The sample was peripheral blood. These TCRs come from a woman in her fifties or sixties with active or convalescent COVID-19. Both conserved end residues are part of each CDR3. A D gene is named only where the DNA matches it firmly. Clone size appears in some rows only: once, few, many, or a class for an expanded clone.

len,v_gene,j_gene,d_gene,abundance,CDR3nt,CDR3aa
11,TRBV30,TRBJ1-1,-,-,TGTGCCTGCCAAGCCAACACTGAAGCTTTCTTT,CACQANTEAFF
15,TRBV28,TRBJ2-1,TRBD2,-,TGTGCCAGCAGCCCTAGACTAGCGGGAGTATGGGAGCAGTTCTTC,CASSPRLAGVWEQFF
14,TRBV18,TRBJ1-1,-,-,TGTGCCAGCTCACCAGGACAGTTCGTTAGTGAAGCTTTCTTT,CASSPGQFVSEAFF
15,TRBV5-4,TRBJ2-1,TRBD2,few,TGTGCCAGTAAAATAGCGGGGGGCTCCTACAATGAGCAGTTCTTC,CASKIAGGSYNEQFF
16,TRBV19,TRBJ2-6,-,once,TGTGCCAGTAGTTTGGGTAGGGGATCTGGGGCCAACGTCCTGACTTTC,CASSLGRGSGANVLTF
14,TRBV27,TRBJ1-1,-,-,TGTGCCAGCAGCCCGGGGGGCAGGGGCACTGAAGCTTTCTTT,CASSPGGRGTEAFF
14,TRBV7-2,TRBJ1-1,TRBD1,-,TGTGCCAGCAGCTTAGTCGGGACAGGCTCTGAAGCTTTCTTT,CASSLVGTGSEAFF
18,TRBV3-1/TRBV3-2,TRBJ2-3,-,-,TGTGCCAGCAGCCAAGAAGACGGGACCCCGGGAGGCACAGATACGCAGTATTTT,CASSQEDGTPGGTDTQYF
13,TRBV12-3/TRBV12-4,TRBJ1-1,-,-,TGTGCCAGCAGTAGACAGACGTACACTGAAGCTTTCTTT,CASSRQTYTEAFF
16,TRBV19,TRBJ2-1,TRBD2,-,TGTGCCAGTCAGGGACTAGCGGGAGTGGGTTGGAATGAGCAGTTCTTC,CASQGLAGVGWNEQFF
17,TRBV4-2,TRBJ2-5,TRBD2,few,TGTGCCAGCAGCCAAGGGTTGGCGGGAGAGGCCCCAGAGACCCAGTACTTC,CASSQGLAGEAPETQYF
14,TRBV28,TRBJ2-7,-,-,TGTGCCAGCAGTTTACCGGGGAAGGTAGGGGAGCAGTACTTC,CASSLPGKVGEQYF
15,TRBV7-9,TRBJ1-1,-,many,TGTGCCAGCAGCTTTGATGGAGGGTTTAAAGCTGAAGCTTTCTTT,CASSFDGGFKAEAFF
13,TRBV11-2,TRBJ2-3,-,-,TGTGCCAGCAGCTTCCCCAGAAAGGATACGCAGTATTTT,CASSFPRKDTQYF
16,TRBV19,TRBJ1-4,TRBD1,-,TGTGCCAGTAGTCCGAAACGGACAGGGGGGGAAGAAAAACTGTTTTTT,CASSPKRTGGEEKLFF
14,TRBV7-2,TRBJ2-7,-,-,TGTGCCAGTAAGTCGGGTCCAAGCTCCTACGAGCAGTACTTC,CASKSGPSSYEQYF
13,TRBV21-1,TRBJ1-2,-,-,TGTGCCAGCCGACCTACGGGGACAGGGGGCTACACCTTC,CASRPTGTGGYTF
15,TRBV7-3,TRBJ2-2,-,-,TGTGCCAGCAGCCGTGGCCAGGCGAACACCGGGGAGCTGTTTTTT,CASSRGQANTGELFF
15,TRBV5-4,TRBJ2-5,-,-,TGTGCCAGCAGCCATGGACAGCCGAACCAAGAGACCCAGTACTTC,CASSHGQPNQETQYF
15,TRBV4-3,TRBJ1-6,-,-,TGCGCCAGCAGCCAAGATTCCGGGTTTGGTTCACCCCTCCACTTT,CASSQDSGFGSPLHF
15,TRBV2,TRBJ2-5,-,-,TGTGCCAGCAGGGAGAGAGGCCCAACCCCAGAGACCCAGTACTTC,CASRERGPTPETQYF
17,TRBV4-2,TRBJ2-6,-,-,TGTGCCAGCAGCCAAGATAGCTTGAGGGCGGGGGCCAACGTCCTGACTTTC,CASSQDSLRAGANVLTF
15,TRBV5-1,TRBJ2-2,TRBD1,many,TGCGCCAGCAGACCCGGACAGGACAACACCGGGGAGCTGTTTTTT,CASRPGQDNTGELFF
13,TRBV9,TRBJ2-2,-,-,TGTGCCAGCAGCGTAGGCGGAGCGGGGGAGCTGTTTTTT,CASSVGGAGELFF
13,TRBV6-5,TRBJ2-2,-,few,TGTGCCTTCAAGGCAGGGAACACCGGGGAGCTGTTTTTT,CAFKAGNTGELFF
16,TRBV27,TRBJ1-1,TRBD1,-,TGTGCCAGCAGTTCAACGCCTGACAGGGGGAACACTGAAGCTTTCTTT,CASSSTPDRGNTEAFF
11,TRBV30,TRBJ1-4,TRBD1,-,TGTGCCTGGATGACAGGGAACGAACTGTTTTTT,CAWMTGNELFF
15,TRBV7-2,TRBJ2-7,TRBD1,-,TGTGCCAGCAGCTTATTCACAGGGGTAGACGACGAGCAGTACTTC,CASSLFTGVDDEQYF
14,TRBV2,TRBJ1-6,-,-,TGTGCCAGCAGTGAGGGGGGGAGGAATTCACCCCTCCACTTT,CASSEGGRNSPLHF
16,TRBV28,TRBJ1-1,-,-,TGTGCCAGCAGTTTCCCAGGGGATTTTGGTTACACTGAAGCTTTCTTT,CASSFPGDFGYTEAFF
15,TRBV7-2,TRBJ2-7,-,-,TGTGCCAGCAGCTTAGATAGCAGTTTTTCTTACGAGCAGTACTTC,CASSLDSSFSYEQYF
15,TRBV7-7,TRBJ2-3,-,-,TGTGCTAGCAGCTTAGGGCCTCCACGTGCAGATACGCAGTATTTT,CASSLGPPRADTQYF
15,TRBV6-5,TRBJ1-2,-,-,TGTGCCAGCAGTTACTCGACCCACCAGGGCCATGGCTACACCTTC,CASSYSTHQGHGYTF
15,TRBV7-8,TRBJ1-1,-,-,TGTGCCAGCAGCTCAGTGGGGGGTAAGAACACTGAAGCTTTCTTT,CASSSVGGKNTEAFF
15,TRBV28,TRBJ2-1,TRBD1,-,TGTGCCAGCAGTCCCCCCGGACAGGGGACCCACGAGCAGTTCTTC,CASSPPGQGTHEQFF
15,TRBV6-2/TRBV6-3,TRBJ1-5,-,once,TGTGCCAGCAGTTATCTGGGCGTAAGCAATCAGCCCCAGCATTTT,CASSYLGVSNQPQHF
15,TRBV10-1,TRBJ2-7,TRBD1,-,TGCGCCAGCAGTGAGTTGACAGGGGGATCCTACGAGCAGTACTTC,CASSELTGGSYEQYF
16,TRBV5-4,TRBJ2-1,TRBD2,-,TGTGCCAGCAGCTTTTCGTCTAGCGGGGGCTACAATGAGCAGTTCTTC,CASSFSSSGGYNEQFF
16,TRBV7-2,TRBJ2-2,TRBD1,-,TGTGCCAGCAGCTTAGTGGGGACAGGGAACACCGGGGAGCTGTTTTTT,CASSLVGTGNTGELFF
15,TRBV5-1,TRBJ2-6,-,-,TGCGCCAGCAGCCCCGGGGAGGGACAGGTTGACGTCCTGACTTTC,CASSPGEGQVDVLTF